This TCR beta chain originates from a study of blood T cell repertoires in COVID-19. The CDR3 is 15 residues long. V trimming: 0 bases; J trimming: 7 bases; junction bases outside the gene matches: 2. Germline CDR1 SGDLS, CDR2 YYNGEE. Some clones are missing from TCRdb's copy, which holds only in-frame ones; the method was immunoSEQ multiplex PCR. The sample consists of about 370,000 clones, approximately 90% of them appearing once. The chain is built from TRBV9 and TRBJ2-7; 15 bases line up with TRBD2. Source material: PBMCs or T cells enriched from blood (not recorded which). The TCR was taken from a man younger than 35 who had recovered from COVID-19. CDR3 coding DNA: TGTGCCAGCAGCGTAGGGGGACTAGCGGGAGGAGAGCAGTACTTC. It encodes CASSVGGLAGGEQYF.